The 25 T cell receptor beta chains listed next were all sequenced from one sample in a study of cytomegalovirus exposure and HLA in healthy donors. The study ran its PCR with 60 Vbeta and 13 Jbeta primers. The data were produced by immunoSEQ multiplex PCR, yet TCRdb's version contains in-frame clones alone and is incomplete. The sample holds hundreds of thousands of clones, over 85% seen once. What was sequenced was PBMCs. The receptors were gathered from a woman aged 18-35 years in good health and CMV-seronegative.

The rearrangement links TRBV30 to TRBJ2-3, with D perhaps TRBD1 (6 bases). The V gene lost 1 base and the J gene lost 5 bases, with 10 bases spanning the gap. The germline CDR1 and CDR2 sequences are GTSNPN and SVGIG (reference sequence). The CDR3 runs to 13 residues. The CDR3 DNA reads as TGTGCCTGGAGTGCAGGGGTTGGAGATACGCAGTATTTT. It yields the protein CAWSAGVGDTQYF.

The rearrangement joins TRBV18 to TRBJ1-2, with TRBD1 matching over 7 bases. The CDR3 consists of 16 residues. The germline V gene encodes CDR1 KGHSH and CDR2 LQKENI. V dropped 6 bases and J dropped 3; count of bases not matched to a gene: 13. The CDR3 DNA reads TGTGCCAGCTCGCCCCTAACAGGGGCGGCTGACTATGGCTACACCTTC. The encoded protein is CASSPLTGAADYGYTF.

The chain couples TRBV7-3 to TRBJ2-1; 8 bases match TRBD2. The junction had 8 bases not matched to a gene; V was cut back by 6 bases and J by 4 bases. The CDR3 consists of 15 residues. CDR1 is SGHTA and CDR2 is FQGTGA in the germline V gene. The CDR3 DNA is TGTGCCAGCAGACCCCATAGCGGGGAGTACAATGAGCAGTTCTTC. This encodes CASRPHSGEYNEQFF. Looking up the rest from reference TRBV7-3 and TRBJ2-1 gives the full variable domain: GAGVSQTPSNKVTEKGKYVELRCDPISGHTALYWYRQSLGQGPEFLIYFQGTGAADDSGLPNDRFFAVRPEGSVSTLKIQRTERGDSAVYLCASRPHSGEYNEQFFGPGTRLTVL.

CDR3 sequence (DNA): TGTGCCAGCAGTTACTCCGGAGGGAATCAGCCCCAGCATTTT. Translated, it gives CASSYSGGNQPQHF. The chain employs TRBV6-7 and TRBJ1-5; D unresolved. TRBV6-7 is an ORF; its function is uncertain. V lost 0 bases and J lost 4, with 7 bases in between. The CDR3 has 14 amino acids.

This sequence joins TRBV29-1 and TRBJ2-7, with TRBD1 identical over 7 bases. CDR1 SQVTM and CDR2 ANQGSEA come from the germline V gene. The V gene end was trimmed by 4 bases and the J gene end by 1 base; junction bases not matched to a gene: 13. This CDR3 is 16 amino acids long. The DNA of the CDR3 is TGCAGCGTTGTTAATTACCGACAGGGACGTTCCTACGAGCAGTACTTC. Amino acids: CSVVNYRQGRSYEQYF.

The chain has TRBV4-1 and TRBJ2-7; TRBD1 matches 8 bases. The CDR3 spans 14 residues. Looked up from germline, CDR1 is MGHRA and CDR2 is YSYEKL. With V trimmed by 4 bases and J by 4 bases, 6 bases remained unmatched. CDR3 region: CASSPVTGGYEQYF. Here the CDR3 DNA reads TGCGCCAGCAGCCCCGTTACAGGGGGGTACGAGCAGTACTTC.

The rearrangement uses TRBV7-6 and TRBJ1-5; D is unresolved. The length of the CDR3 is 12 residues. Trimming stripped 5 bases from V and 4 bases from J, with 6 bases between. Per germline, CDR1 SGHVS and CDR2 FNYEAQ. The CDR3 loop is CASSGPNQPQHF. The CDR3 nucleotides read TGTGCCAGCAGCGGCCCGAATCAGCCCCAGCATTTT.

V and J are TRBV5-1 and TRBJ2-2; 7 bases line up with TRBD2. Trimming cost V 5 bases and J 0 bases; bases outside gene matches: 7. This CDR3 is 16 amino acids long. In germline, CDR1 is SGHRS, CDR2 YFSETQ. The chain's CDR3 is CASSWGGRSNTGELFF. CDR3 bases: TGCGCCAGCAGTTGGGGCGGGAGATCGAACACCGGGGAGCTGTTTTTT.

This chain uses TRBV11-2 with TRBJ2-1; a weak D match, TRBD1 (5 bases). The CDR3 covers 15 residues. The germline gives CDR1 SGHAT, CDR2 FQNNGV. Trimming removed 5 bases from V and 1 base from J, with 12 bases in between. The CDR3: CASSPTRQSYNEQFF. The CDR3 bases are TGTGCCAGCAGCCCTACGAGACAGTCCTACAATGAGCAGTTCTTC.

The genes are TRBV7-3 and TRBJ2-3; TRBD1 agrees at 10 bases. The germline V gene encodes CDR1 SGHTA and CDR2 FQGTGA. This CDR3 is 16 amino acids long. V lost 5 bases and J lost 6; bases outside the gene matches: 11. CDR3 sequence reads: CASSPMDRGIGDTQYF. CDR3 nucleotides: TGTGCCAGCAGCCCAATGGACAGGGGGATAGGGGATACGCAGTATTTT.

The chain links TRBV19 to TRBJ2-2; TRBD2 matches 13 bases. With 5 bases clipped from V and 3 bases from J, the junction kept 6 bases outside the gene matches. The CDR3 runs to 17 residues. Germline assignment: CDR1 LNHDA and CDR2 SQIVND (reference sequence). CDR3 in amino acids: CASSDWTSGGYTGELFF. The CDR3 bases are TGTGCCAGTAGTGACTGGACTAGCGGGGGTTACACCGGGGAGCTGTTTTTT.

The chain has TRBV7-8 and TRBJ2-7, with TRBD2 matching 15 bases. Looked up from germline, CDR1 is SGHVS and CDR2 is FQNEAQ. The CDR3 is made up of 18 amino acids. J was trimmed by 6 bases and V by 3 bases; bases with no gene match: 12. The CDR3 loop is CASSFGGRTSGGASEQYF. CDR3 nucleotides: TGTGCCAGCAGCTTTGGTGGCAGGACTAGCGGGGGGGCGAGCGAGCAGTACTTC.

The chain employs TRBV14 and TRBJ2-5; D may be TRBD1 (5 bases). The DNA end is more similar to TRBJ2-7, so the J call may be wrong. CDR3 size: 15 residues. The V gene's germline CDR1 is SGHDN and CDR2 FVKESK. The CDR3 nucleotides read TGTGCCAGCAGCAGACAGACCGAGAGCTCCTACGAGCAGTACTTC. It is translated as CASSRQTESSYEQYF.

The CDR3 nucleotides are TGTGCCAGCAGTGAGCCGGCCGGACAGGGGATATCTGAAGCTTTCTTT. This codes for CASSEPAGQGISEAFF. V and J are TRBV6-1 and TRBJ1-1, with 9 positions matching TRBD1. CDR3 length equals 16 residues. The junction had 11 bases not matched to a gene; V was cut back by 3 bases and J by 6 bases. Germline-derived CDR1 and CDR2 are MNHNS and SASEGT.

The chain uses TRBV5-5 and TRBJ1-2; TRBD1 matches at 10 bases. Germline CDR1 is SGHKS and CDR2 is YYEKEE (reference sequence). This CDR3 region has 16 residues. V shed 1 base and J 4 bases; nucleotides not matched to a gene: 7. The CDR3 sequence: CASSLSPGTGAYGYTF. In DNA, the CDR3 is TGTGCCAGCAGCTTGTCCCCCGGGACAGGGGCCTATGGCTACACCTTC.

The gene calls are TRBV4-1 and TRBJ2-7, with D uncertain. The V gene's germline CDR1 is MGHRA and CDR2 YSYEKL. Trimming removed 3 bases at V and 1 base at J, with 13 bases between. The CDR3 is made up of 15 amino acids. CDR3 region: CASSQGSTTSYEQYF. The CDR3 coding sequence is TGCGCCAGCAGCCAGGGCAGCACCACTTCCTACGAGCAGTACTTC.

This chain connects TRBV6-5 to TRBJ1-1; tentative D call: TRBD1 (6 bases). The length of the CDR3 is 14 residues. From germline, CDR1 is MNHEY and CDR2 SVGAGI. Trimming pared 6 bases from V and 0 bases from J, leaving 11 bases between. The chain's CDR3 is CASRQTGVNTEAFF. The CDR3 DNA sequence: TGTGCCAGCAGACAGACAGGAGTGAACACTGAAGCTTTCTTT.

The genes are TRBV6-5 and TRBJ2-5, with 8 bases identical to TRBD1. Germline V gene sequence: CDR1 MNHEY, CDR2 SVGAGI. The V gene end was trimmed by 7 bases and the J gene end by 2 bases; junction bases not matched to a gene: 9. This CDR3 contains 15 residues. CDR3 in amino acids: CASTQGQGVQETQYF. For the CDR3, the DNA is TGTGCCAGCACTCAAGGACAGGGTGTACAAGAGACCCAGTACTTC.

CDR3 nucleotide sequence: TGTGCCAGCAGTGACGGGGGACAGGGAAAGAACACTGAAGCTTTCTTT. Protein: CASSDGGQGKNTEAFF. The rearrangement links TRBV2 to TRBJ1-1; 9 bases match TRBD1. This CDR3 is 16 amino acids long. Per the germline V gene, CDR1 is SNHLY and CDR2 is FYNNEI. The V gene end was trimmed by 3 bases and the J gene end by 1 base; junction bases not matched to a gene: 6.

For this clone: The sample contains more than one DNA sequence encoding this CDR3. The rearrangement links TRBV5-1 to TRBJ2-7, with 9 bases identical to TRBD1. This CDR3 comprises 14 residues. Germline CDR1 and CDR2: SGHRS and YFSETQ. V shed 2 bases, J shed 1 base, and the junction held 1 base outside the gene matches. CDR3 sequence (DNA): TGCGCCAGCAGCTTACAGGGGGCATCCTACGAGCAGTACTTC. This encodes CASSLQGASYEQYF. Together with reference TRBV5-1 and TRBJ2-7, the CDR3 gives the full variable domain: KAGVTQTPRYLIKTRGQQVTLSCSPISGHRSVSWYQQTPGQGLQFLFEYFSETQRNKGNFPGRFSGRQFSNSRSEMNVSTLELGDSALYLCASSLQGASYEQYFGPGTRLTVT.

The chain recombines TRBV6-1 with TRBJ2-7, with D possibly being TRBD1 (6 bases). This CDR3 comprises 13 residues. Trimming pared 6 bases from V and 2 bases from J, leaving 11 bases between. Germline-derived CDR1 and CDR2 are MNHNS and SASEGT. This CDR3 reads CASRATGTYEQYF. CDR3 bases: TGTGCCAGCAGGGCCACAGGGACCTACGAGCAGTACTTC.

V gene TRBV10-2 combines with J gene TRBJ1-2, with D possibly being TRBD1 (6 bases). V shed 2 bases and J shed 7 bases, with 14 bases lying between them. The CDR3 is 14 amino acids. The germline gives CDR1 WSHSY, CDR2 SAAADI. The CDR3 sequence is CASSENRASAGYTF. The CDR3 DNA reads as TGCGCCAGCAGTGAGAACAGGGCTTCGGCTGGCTACACCTTC.

The chain has TRBV6-1 and TRBJ2-3; D gene uncertain. The germline V gene has CDR1 MNHNS and CDR2 SASEGT. This CDR3 region has 16 residues. The V end was cut by 1 base, the J end by 2 bases, with 13 bases between. The CDR3 DNA follows: TGTGCCAGCAGTGAAGAGGCCAGGCGTTACACAGATACGCAGTATTTT. As protein: CASSEEARRYTDTQYF.

This clone showed up just a few times. The chain is built from TRBV27 and TRBJ1-5; 9 nucleotides align to TRBD1. Germline V gene lookup returns CDR1 MNHEY and CDR2 SMNVEV (reference sequence). CDR3 length: 15 residues. Losses at the gene ends were 2 bases for V and 2 bases for J; bases not matched to a gene: 1. The chain's CDR3 is CASSLRTGGNQPQHF. The CDR3, as DNA: TGTGCCAGCAGTTTAAGGACAGGGGGCAATCAGCCCCAGCATTTT.

The chain uses TRBV2 and TRBJ1-1; a possible D gene is TRBD1 (5 bases). Germline loops: CDR1 SNHLY, CDR2 FYNNEI. V lost 8 bases, J lost 1 base, and 5 bases lay in between. This CDR3 has 11 residues. The CDR3 reads CASDRNTEAFF. The DNA for the CDR3 is TGTGCCAGCGACAGGAACACTGAAGCTTTCTTT. The whole variable domain, remainder taken from reference TRBV2 and TRBJ1-1, is EPEVTQTPSHQVTQMGQEVILRCVPISNHLYFYWYRQILGQKVEFLVSFYNNEISEKSEIFDDQFSVERPDGSNFTLKIRSTKLEDSAMYFCASDRNTEAFFGQGTRLTVV.